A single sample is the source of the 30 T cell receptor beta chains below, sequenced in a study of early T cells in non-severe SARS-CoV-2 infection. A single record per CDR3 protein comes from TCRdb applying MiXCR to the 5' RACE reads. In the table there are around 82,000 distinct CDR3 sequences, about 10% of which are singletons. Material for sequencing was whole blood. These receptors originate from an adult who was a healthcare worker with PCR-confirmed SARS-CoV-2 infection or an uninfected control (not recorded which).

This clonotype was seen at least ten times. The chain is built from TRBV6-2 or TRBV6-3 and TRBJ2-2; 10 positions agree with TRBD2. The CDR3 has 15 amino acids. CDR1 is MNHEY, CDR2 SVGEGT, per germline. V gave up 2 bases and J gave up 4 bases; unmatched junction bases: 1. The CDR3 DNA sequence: TGTGCCAGCAGTTACAGCGGGGGGGCCACCGGGGAGCTGTTTTTT. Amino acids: CASSYSGGATGELFF.

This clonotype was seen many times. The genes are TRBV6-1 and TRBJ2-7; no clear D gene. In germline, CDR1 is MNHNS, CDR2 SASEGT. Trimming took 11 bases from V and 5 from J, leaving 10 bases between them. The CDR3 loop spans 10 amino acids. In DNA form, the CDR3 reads TGTGCCCCATCCCATAACGAGCAGTACTTC. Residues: CAPSHNEQYF.

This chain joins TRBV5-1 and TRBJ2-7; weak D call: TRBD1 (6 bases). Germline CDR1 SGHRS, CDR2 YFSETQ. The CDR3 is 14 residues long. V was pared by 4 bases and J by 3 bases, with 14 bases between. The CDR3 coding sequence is TGCGCCAGCAGCCCAGGACAGTTGAGCTACGAGCAGTACTTC. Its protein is CASSPGQLSYEQYF.

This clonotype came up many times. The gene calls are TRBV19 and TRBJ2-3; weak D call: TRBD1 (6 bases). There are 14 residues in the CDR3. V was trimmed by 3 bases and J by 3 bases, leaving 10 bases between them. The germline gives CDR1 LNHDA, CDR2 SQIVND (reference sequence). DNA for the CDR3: TGTGCCAGTAGTATCCCGGACAGTACAGATACGCAGTATTTT. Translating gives CASSIPDSTDTQYF.

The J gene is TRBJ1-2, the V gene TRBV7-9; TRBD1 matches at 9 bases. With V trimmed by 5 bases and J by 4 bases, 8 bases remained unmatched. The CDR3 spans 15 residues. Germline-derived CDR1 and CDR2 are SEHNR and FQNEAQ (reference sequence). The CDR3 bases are TGTGCCAGCAGCCGGGACAGGGAAACAGTCTATGGCTACACCTTC. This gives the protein CASSRDRETVYGYTF.

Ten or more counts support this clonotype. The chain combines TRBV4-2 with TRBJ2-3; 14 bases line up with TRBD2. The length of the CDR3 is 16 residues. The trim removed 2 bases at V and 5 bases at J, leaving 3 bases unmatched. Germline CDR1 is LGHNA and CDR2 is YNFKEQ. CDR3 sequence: CASSQRLAGGVDTQYF. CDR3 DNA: TGTGCCAGCAGCCAACGACTAGCGGGGGGGGTAGATACGCAGTATTTT.

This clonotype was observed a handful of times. The CDR3 nucleotides are TGTGCCTGGAGTGCCCTAGGACAGGGGGCGGGTGGAAACACCATATATTTT. This gives the protein CAWSALGQGAGGNTIYF. The V call is TRBV30, the J call TRBJ1-3; TRBD1 aligns across 11 bases. Trimming took 1 base from V and 3 from J; bases not matched to a gene: 8. From germline, CDR1 is GTSNPN and CDR2 SVGIG (reference sequence). The CDR3 runs 17 residues. Looking up the rest from reference TRBV30 and TRBJ1-3 gives the full variable domain: SQTIHQWPATLVQPVGSPLSLECTVEGTSNPNLYWYRQAAGRGLQLLFYSVGIGQISSEVPQNLSASRPQDRQFILSSKKLLLSDSGFYLCAWSALGQGAGGNTIYFGEGSWLTVV.

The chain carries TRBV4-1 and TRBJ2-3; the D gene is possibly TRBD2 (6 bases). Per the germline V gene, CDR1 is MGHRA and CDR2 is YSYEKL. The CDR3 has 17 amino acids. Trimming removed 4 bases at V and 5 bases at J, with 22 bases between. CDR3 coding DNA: TGCGCCAGCAGCCCGATGACGGGGCGTTCGCGGGGAGATACGCAGTATTTT. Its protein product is CASSPMTGRSRGDTQYF.

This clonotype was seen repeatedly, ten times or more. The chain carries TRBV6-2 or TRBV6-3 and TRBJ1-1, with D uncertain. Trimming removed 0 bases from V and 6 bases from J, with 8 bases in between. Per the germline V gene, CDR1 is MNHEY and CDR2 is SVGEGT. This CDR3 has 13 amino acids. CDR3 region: CASSYSGRPEAFF. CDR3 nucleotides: TGTGCCAGCAGTTACTCTGGCAGGCCTGAAGCTTTCTTT.

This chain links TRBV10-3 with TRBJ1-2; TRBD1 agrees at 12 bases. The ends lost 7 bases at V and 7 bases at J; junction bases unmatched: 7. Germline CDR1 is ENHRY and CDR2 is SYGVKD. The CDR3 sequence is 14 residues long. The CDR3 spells CAINEGTGGFGYTF. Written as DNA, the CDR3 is TGTGCCATCAACGAAGGGACAGGGGGCTTTGGCTACACCTTC.

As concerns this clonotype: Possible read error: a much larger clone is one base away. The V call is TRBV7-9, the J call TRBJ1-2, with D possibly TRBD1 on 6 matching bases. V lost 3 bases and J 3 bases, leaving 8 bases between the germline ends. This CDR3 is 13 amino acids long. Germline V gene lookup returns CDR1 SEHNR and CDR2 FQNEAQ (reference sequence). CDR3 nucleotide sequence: TGTGCCAGCAGCTTTTCAGGGGACTATGGCTACACCTTC. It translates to CASSFSGDYGYTF.

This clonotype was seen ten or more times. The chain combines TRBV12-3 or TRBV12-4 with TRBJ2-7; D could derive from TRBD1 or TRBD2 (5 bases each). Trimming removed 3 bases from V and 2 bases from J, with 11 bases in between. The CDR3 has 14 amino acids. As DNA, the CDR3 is TGTGCCAGCAGTTTTTCGGGGCTTACCTACGAGCAGTACTTC. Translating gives CASSFSGLTYEQYF.

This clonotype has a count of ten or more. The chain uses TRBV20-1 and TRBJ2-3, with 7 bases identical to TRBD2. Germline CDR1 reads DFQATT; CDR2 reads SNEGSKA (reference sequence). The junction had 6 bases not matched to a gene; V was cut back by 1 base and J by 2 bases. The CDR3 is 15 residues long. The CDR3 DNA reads TGCAGTGCTAGAGTCCCAGCGGGGAACACAGATACGCAGTATTTT. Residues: CSARVPAGNTDTQYF.

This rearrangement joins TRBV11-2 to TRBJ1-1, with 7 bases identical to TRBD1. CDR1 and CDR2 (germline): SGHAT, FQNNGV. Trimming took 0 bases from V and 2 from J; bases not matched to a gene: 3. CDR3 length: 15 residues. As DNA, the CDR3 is TGTGCCAGCAGCTTAGAAGGGACAGCAAACACTGAAGCTTTCTTT. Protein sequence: CASSLEGTANTEAFF.

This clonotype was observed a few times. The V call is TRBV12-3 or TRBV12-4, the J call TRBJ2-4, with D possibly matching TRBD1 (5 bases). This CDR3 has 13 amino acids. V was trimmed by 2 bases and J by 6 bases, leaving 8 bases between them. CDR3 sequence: CASSLNQGNIQYF. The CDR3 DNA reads TGTGCCAGCAGTTTAAATCAGGGAAACATTCAGTACTTC.

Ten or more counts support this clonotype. CDR3 region: CASSSQGVFTGELFF. CDR3 DNA sequence: TGTGCCAGCAGCTCGCAGGGGGTATTCACCGGGGAGCTGTTTTTT. This chain uses TRBV11-2 with TRBJ2-2; TRBD1 matches at 7 bases. CDR1 is SGHAT and CDR2 is FQNNGV in the germline V gene. Trimming removed 4 bases from V and 4 bases from J; junction bases left unmatched: 6. This CDR3 spans 15 amino acids.

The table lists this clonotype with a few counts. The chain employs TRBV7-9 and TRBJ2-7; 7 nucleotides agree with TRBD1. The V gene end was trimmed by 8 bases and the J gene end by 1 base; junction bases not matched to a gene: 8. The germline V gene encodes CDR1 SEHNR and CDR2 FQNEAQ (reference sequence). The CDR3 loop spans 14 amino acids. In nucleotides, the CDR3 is TGTGCCAGCTCTGGACAGGCTTCGTCCTACGAGCAGTACTTC. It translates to CASSGQASSYEQYF.

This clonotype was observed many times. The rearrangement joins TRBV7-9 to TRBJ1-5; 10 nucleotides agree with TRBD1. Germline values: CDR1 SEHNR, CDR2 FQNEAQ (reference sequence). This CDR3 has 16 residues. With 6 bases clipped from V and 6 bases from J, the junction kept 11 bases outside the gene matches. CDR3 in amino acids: CASSLSGTGEGQPQHF. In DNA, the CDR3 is TGTGCCAGCAGTTTGTCCGGGACAGGGGAAGGTCAGCCCCAGCATTTT.

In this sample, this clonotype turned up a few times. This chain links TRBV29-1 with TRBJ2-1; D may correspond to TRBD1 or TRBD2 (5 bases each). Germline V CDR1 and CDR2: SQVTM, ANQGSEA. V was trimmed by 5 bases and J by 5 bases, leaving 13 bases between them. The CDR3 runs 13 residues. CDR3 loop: CSVFNVGDNEQFF. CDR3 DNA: TGCAGCGTTTTTAATGTGGGGGACAATGAGCAGTTCTTC.

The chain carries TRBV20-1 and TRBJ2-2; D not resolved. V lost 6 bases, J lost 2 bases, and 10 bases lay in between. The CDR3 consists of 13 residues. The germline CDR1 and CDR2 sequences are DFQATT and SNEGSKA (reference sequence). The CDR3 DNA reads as TGCAGTGCCAAGCGCCCCAACACCGGGGAGCTGTTTTTT. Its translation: CSAKRPNTGELFF.

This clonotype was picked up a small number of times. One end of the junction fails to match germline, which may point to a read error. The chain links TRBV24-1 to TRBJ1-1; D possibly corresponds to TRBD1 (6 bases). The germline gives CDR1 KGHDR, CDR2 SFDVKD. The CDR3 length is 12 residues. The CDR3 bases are TGTGCCACCAGTGACCTGGACGGGCACAGGGTCTTT. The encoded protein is CATSDLDGHRVF.

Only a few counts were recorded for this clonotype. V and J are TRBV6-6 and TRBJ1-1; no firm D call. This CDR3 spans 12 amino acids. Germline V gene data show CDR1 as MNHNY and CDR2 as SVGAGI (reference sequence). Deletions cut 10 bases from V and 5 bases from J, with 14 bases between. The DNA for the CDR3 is TGTGCCATCCATAGGCTGGGGACTGAAGCTTTCTTT. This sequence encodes CAIHRLGTEAFF.

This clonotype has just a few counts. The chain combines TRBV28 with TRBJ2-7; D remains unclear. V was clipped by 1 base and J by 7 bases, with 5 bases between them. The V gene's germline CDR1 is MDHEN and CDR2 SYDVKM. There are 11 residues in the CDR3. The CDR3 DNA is TGTGCCAGCAGTTTATTCGCGGAGCAGTACTTC. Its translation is CASSLFAEQYF.

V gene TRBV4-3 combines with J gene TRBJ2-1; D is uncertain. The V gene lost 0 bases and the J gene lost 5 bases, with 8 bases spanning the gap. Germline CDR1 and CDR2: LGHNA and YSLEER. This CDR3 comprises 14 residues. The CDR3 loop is CASSQEGFNNEQFF. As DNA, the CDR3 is TGCGCCAGCAGCCAAGAGGGATTCAACAATGAGCAGTTCTTC.

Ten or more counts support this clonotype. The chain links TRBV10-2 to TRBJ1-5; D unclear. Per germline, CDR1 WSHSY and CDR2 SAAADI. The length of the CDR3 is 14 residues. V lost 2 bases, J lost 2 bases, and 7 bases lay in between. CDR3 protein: CASSEGDGNQPQHF. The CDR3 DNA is TGCGCCAGCAGTGAGGGGGATGGCAATCAGCCCCAGCATTTT.

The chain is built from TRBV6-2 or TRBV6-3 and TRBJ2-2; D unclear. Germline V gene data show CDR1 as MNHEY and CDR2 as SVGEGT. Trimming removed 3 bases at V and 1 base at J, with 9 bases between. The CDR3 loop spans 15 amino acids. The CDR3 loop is CASSYLSVNTGELFF. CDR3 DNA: TGTGCCAGCAGTTATCTGTCAGTGAACACCGGGGAGCTGTTTTTT.

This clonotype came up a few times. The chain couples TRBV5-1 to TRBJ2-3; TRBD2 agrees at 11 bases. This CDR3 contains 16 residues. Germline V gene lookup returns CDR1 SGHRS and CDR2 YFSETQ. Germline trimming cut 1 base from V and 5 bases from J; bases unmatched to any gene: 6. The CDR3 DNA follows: TGCGCCAGCAGCTTGACACTAGCGGGGGCGGGAGATACGCAGTATTTT. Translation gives CASSLTLAGAGDTQYF.

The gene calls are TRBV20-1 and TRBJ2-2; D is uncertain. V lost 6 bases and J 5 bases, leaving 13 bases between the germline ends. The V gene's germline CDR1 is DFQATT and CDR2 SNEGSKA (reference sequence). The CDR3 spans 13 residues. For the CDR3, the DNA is TGCAGTGCGAGTCCAGGAATTACCGGGGAGCTGTTTTTT. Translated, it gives CSASPGITGELFF.

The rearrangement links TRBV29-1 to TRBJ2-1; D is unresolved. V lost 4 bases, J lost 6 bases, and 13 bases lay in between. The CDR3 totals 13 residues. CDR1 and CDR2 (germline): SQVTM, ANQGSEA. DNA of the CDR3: TGCAGCGTTGGTCACTGGTTGCCCAATGAGCAGTTCTTC. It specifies CSVGHWLPNEQFF.

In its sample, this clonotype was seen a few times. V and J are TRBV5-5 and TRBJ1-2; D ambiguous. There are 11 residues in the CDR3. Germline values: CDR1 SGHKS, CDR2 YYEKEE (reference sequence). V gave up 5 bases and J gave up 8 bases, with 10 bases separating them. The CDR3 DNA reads TGTGCCAGCAGGTATGGAGGAGGCTACACCTTC. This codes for CASRYGGGYTF.